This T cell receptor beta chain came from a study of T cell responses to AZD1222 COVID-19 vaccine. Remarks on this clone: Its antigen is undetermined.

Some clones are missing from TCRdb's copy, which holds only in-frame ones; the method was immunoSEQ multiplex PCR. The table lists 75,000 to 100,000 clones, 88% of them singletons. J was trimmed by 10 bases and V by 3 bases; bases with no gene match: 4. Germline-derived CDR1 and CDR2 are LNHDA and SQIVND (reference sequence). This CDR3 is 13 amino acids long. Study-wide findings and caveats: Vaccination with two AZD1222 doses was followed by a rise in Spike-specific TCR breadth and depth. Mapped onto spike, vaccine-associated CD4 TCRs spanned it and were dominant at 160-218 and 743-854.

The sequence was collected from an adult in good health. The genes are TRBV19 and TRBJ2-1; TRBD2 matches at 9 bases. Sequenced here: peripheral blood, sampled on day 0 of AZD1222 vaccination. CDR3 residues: CASSISGRREQFF. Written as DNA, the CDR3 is TGTGCCAGTAGTATTAGCGGGAGACGGGAGCAGTTCTTC.